This is a list of T cell receptor beta chains from one sample in a study of cytomegalovirus exposure and HLA in healthy donors. Produced via immunoSEQ multiplex PCR; TCRdb's table is partial and in-frame only. The repertoire holds around 190,000 clones, with 81% as singletons. The sample comprised PBMCs. The receptors come from a man aged 18 to 30 in good health and CMV-seronegative. CDR3s include the opening cysteine and the closing phenylalanine or tryptophan. The D gene is left open where the match is weak. Clone size is stated in some rows and not others, as once, few, many or a class when expanded.

d_gene: TRBD1
j_gene: TRBJ2-7
abundance: -
v_gene: TRBV9
CDR3nt: TGTGCCAGCAGCGTAGGGGCAGGGGGTAAGGAGCAGTACTTC
CDR3aa: CASSVGAGGKEQYF

d_gene: TRBD1
j_gene: TRBJ1-5
abundance: -
v_gene: TRBV19
CDR3nt: TGTGCCAGTAGTCTCCAGGGGGGAGTGGGACAGCCCCAGCATTTT
CDR3aa: CASSLQGGVGQPQHF

d_gene: TRBD1
j_gene: TRBJ1-5
abundance: few
v_gene: TRBV28
CDR3nt: TGTGCCAGCAGTAAACAGGGGAGCAATCAGCCCCAGCATTTT
CDR3aa: CASSKQGSNQPQHF

d_gene: -
j_gene: TRBJ2-2
abundance: -
v_gene: TRBV25-1
CDR3nt: TGTGCCAGCAGTGAGTCAGCCGGGGAGCTGTTTTTT
CDR3aa: CASSESAGELFF

d_gene: -
j_gene: TRBJ1-2
abundance: -
v_gene: TRBV19
CDR3nt: TGTGCCAGTATGGAACAGGGCCAGGGCTACACCTTC
CDR3aa: CASMEQGQGYTF

d_gene: TRBD1
j_gene: TRBJ2-7
abundance: -
v_gene: TRBV27
CDR3nt: TGTGCCAGCAGTTTAACCGGGGGTACCGGGACAGGCTCACACGAGCAGTACTTC
CDR3aa: CASSLTGGTGTGSHEQYF

d_gene: -
j_gene: TRBJ1-1
abundance: -
v_gene: TRBV5-1
CDR3nt: TGCGCCAGCAGCAGGACAGTGAACACTGAAGCTTTCTTT
CDR3aa: CASSRTVNTEAFF

d_gene: -
j_gene: TRBJ1-1
abundance: -
v_gene: TRBV4-3
CDR3nt: TGCGCCAGCAGCCAGGGAACAGGGTTGTCTGAAGCTTTCTTT
CDR3aa: CASSQGTGLSEAFF

d_gene: -
j_gene: TRBJ2-3
abundance: -
v_gene: TRBV10-1
CDR3nt: TGCGCCAGCAGTGACAGAGGGACAGATACGCAGTATTTT
CDR3aa: CASSDRGTDTQYF

d_gene: -
j_gene: TRBJ2-1
abundance: -
v_gene: TRBV6-5
CDR3nt: TGTGCCAGCAGTACAGGACAGCCCAATGAGCAGTTCTTC
CDR3aa: CASSTGQPNEQFF

d_gene: TRBD2
j_gene: TRBJ2-5
abundance: few
v_gene: TRBV7-9
CDR3nt: TGTGCCAGCCAACGACTAGCGGGAGGCCAAGAGACCCAGTACTTC
CDR3aa: CASQRLAGGQETQYF

d_gene: TRBD1
j_gene: TRBJ2-7
abundance: -
v_gene: TRBV10-3
CDR3nt: TGTGCCATCAGTGAGGGACAGGGCCTGGGGGAGCAGTACTTC
CDR3aa: CAISEGQGLGEQYF

d_gene: -
j_gene: TRBJ1-4
abundance: -
v_gene: TRBV15
CDR3nt: TGTGCCACCAGCAGAGATCAGGAGGTATCGTGGGAAAAACTGTTTTTT
CDR3aa: CATSRDQEVSWEKLFF

d_gene: -
j_gene: TRBJ2-2
abundance: -
v_gene: TRBV28
CDR3nt: TGTGCCAGCAGTTTATCTAACACCGGGGAGCTGTTTTTT
CDR3aa: CASSLSNTGELFF

d_gene: TRBD1
j_gene: TRBJ2-5
abundance: -
v_gene: TRBV10-1
CDR3nt: TGCGCCAGCAGTGACAGGCAGGGGGCCGAGACCCAGTACTTC
CDR3aa: CASSDRQGAETQYF

d_gene: -
j_gene: TRBJ2-1
abundance: -
v_gene: TRBV30
CDR3nt: TGTGCCTGGAGTGGTATAGCCTACAATGAGCAGTTCTTC
CDR3aa: CAWSGIAYNEQFF

d_gene: -
j_gene: TRBJ2-5
abundance: -
v_gene: TRBV19
CDR3nt: TGTGCCAGTAGTAGCGGGGTCCAAGAGACCCAGTACTTC
CDR3aa: CASSSGVQETQYF

d_gene: -
j_gene: TRBJ1-2
abundance: -
v_gene: TRBV10-2
CDR3nt: TGCGCCAGCAGGAACAGGGCCGATTGGGGCTACACCTTC
CDR3aa: CASRNRADWGYTF

d_gene: TRBD1
j_gene: TRBJ2-1
abundance: -
v_gene: TRBV6-5
CDR3nt: TGTGCCAGCAGCCGACCCGGGACAGTCAATGAGCGGTTCTTC
CDR3aa: CASSRPGTVNERFF